A selection of T cell receptor beta chains follows, all from one sample in a study of OX40 agonist ivuxolimab in advanced cancers. Only in-frame clones appear in the TCRdb table, and some are missing; sequencing was by immunoSEQ multiplex PCR. Here the sample spans approximately 80,000 clones, around 85% being singletons. This sample comprised CD4+ or CD8+ T cells sorted from blood, obtained in a trial of the OX40 agonist ivuxolimab. These receptors all stem from an adult with an advanced solid tumor such as melanoma, head and neck, liver or kidney cancer. CDR3s include the opening cysteine and the closing phenylalanine or tryptophan. The D gene is left open where the match is weak.

J: TRBJ2-5
V: TRBV9
D: .
DNA: TGTGCCAGCAGCGTAGGGGCGGGTGATCTCCAAGAGACCCAGTACTTC
CDR3: CASSVGAGDLQETQYF

J: TRBJ2-1
V: TRBV19
D: TRBD1
DNA: TGTGCCAGTAGTGCCCCGGACAGGCTCTCCTACAATGAGCAGTTCTTC
CDR3: CASSAPDRLSYNEQFF

J: TRBJ2-2
V: TRBV5-1
D: .
DNA: TGCGCCAGCATCGGGACGACGAACACCGGGGAGCTGTTTTTT
CDR3: CASIGTTNTGELFF

J: TRBJ1-3
V: TRBV29-1
D: .
DNA: TGCAGCGGTCGGGGTGCGGGAAACACCATATATTTT
CDR3: CSGRGAGNTIYF

J: TRBJ2-7
V: TRBV11-2
D: TRBD2
DNA: TGTGCCAGCGGGACTAGGGACGAGCAGTACTTC
CDR3: CASGTRDEQYF

J: TRBJ1-5
V: TRBV6-1
D: .
DNA: TGTGCCAGCAGTGAAGGTGGGGGGCCACCGGGGAATCAGCCCCAGCATTTT
CDR3: CASSEGGGPPGNQPQHF

J: TRBJ2-3
V: TRBV5-1
D: .
DNA: TGCGCCAGCAGCCCATCCATGGGTTTGGCAGATACGCAGTATTTT
CDR3: CASSPSMGLADTQYF

J: TRBJ2-3
V: TRBV4-2
D: .
DNA: TGTGCCAGCAGCCAAGGGGCGGCAGGCACAGATACGCAGTATTTT
CDR3: CASSQGAAGTDTQYF

J: TRBJ1-4
V: TRBV19
D: .
DNA: TGTGCCAGTACCACACGAGGGGCAGACGAAAAACTGTTTTTT
CDR3: CASTTRGADEKLFF

J: TRBJ1-3
V: TRBV30
D: .
DNA: TGTGCCTGGAGGAGCCCGGGCTCAGGCCCTGGAAACACCATATATTTT
CDR3: CAWRSPGSGPGNTIYF